Included here is one T cell receptor (beta chain) sequence, with context. The sample holds a few counts of this clonotype. Its antigen has not been determined. No base qualities exist here, and no much larger clone lies one base off it. Spanning cysteine to phenylalanine, the CDR3 consists of 15 amino acids. The retained sequence is limited to the CDR3, 45 bases, with the frame set at the first base. The germline V end is reduced by 1 base and the J end by 11 bases; junction bases left unmatched: 12. CDR1 and CDR2, looked up from the germline V gene, are SGHTA and FQGNSA. This sample stems from a study of CD8 T cells in ankylosing spondylitis (dated 2017 in TCRdb). Describing the broader study: The study profiled T cell receptor beta repertoires in healthy donors and ankylosing spondylitis patients to find disease-linked TCR variants. The whole study cohort included under 140 healthy donors and over 20 ankylosing spondylitis patients. Samples of peripheral blood were taken, and for ankylosing spondylitis patients, synovial fluid was collected as well. Results and caveats for the whole study, not just this receptor: The disease-linked clones had a CD8+ phenotype and were found at relatively low frequencies in peripheral blood. Significant enrichment of the disease-linked clones was reported in matched synovial fluid samples from ankylosing spondylitis patients. Some TCR beta motif variants had previously been reported in synovial fluid and blood of reactive arthritis patients, which suggested common disease-initiation mechanisms. A TCR beta motif made up of several highly homologous amino acid variants appeared to be characteristic of blood from ankylosing spondylitis patients.

Sequencing used an Illumina HiSeq 2500. Quantitative 5'-RACE with molecular barcodes was used to prepare TCR beta libraries. In the authors' own workflow: To identify disease-linked TCR variants, a new computational method was used, one built on a probabilistic model of VDJ rearrangement. TCRdb cleaned the public reads at Q25 with fastp, built clones with MiXCR and kept in-frame beta chains. All rows with the same CDR3 protein become a single entry with the most common DNA and genes. TCRdb's processing, not the authors', yielded these V and J calls. The table for this sample lists approximately 200,000 distinct CDR3 sequences; approximately 13% of them were counted only once. The ten largest clones take up approximately 11% of the sample.

Recombination connected TRBV7-2 to TRBJ1-1, with 8 junctional bases fitting TRBD1. What was sequenced was blood, either unsorted or a sorted T cell fraction (not recorded which). The sequence came from a female donor with ankylosing spondylitis or in good health (not recorded which). Here is the DNA: TGTGCCAGCAGCTTAGGAATATGGCAGGGGGCTACTGCTTTCTTT. The encoded protein is CASSLGIWQGATAFF.